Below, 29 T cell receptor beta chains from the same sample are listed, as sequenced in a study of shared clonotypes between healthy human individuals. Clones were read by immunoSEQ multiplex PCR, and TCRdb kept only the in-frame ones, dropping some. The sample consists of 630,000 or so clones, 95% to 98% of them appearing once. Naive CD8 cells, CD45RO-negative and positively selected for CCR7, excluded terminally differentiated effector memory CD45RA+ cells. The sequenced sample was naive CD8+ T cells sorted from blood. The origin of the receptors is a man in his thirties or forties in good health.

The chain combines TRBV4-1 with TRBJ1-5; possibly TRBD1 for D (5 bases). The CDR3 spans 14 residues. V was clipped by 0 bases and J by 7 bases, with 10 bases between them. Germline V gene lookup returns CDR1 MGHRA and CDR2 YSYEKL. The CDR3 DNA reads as TGCGCCAGCAGCCAAGATTCAGGGAACCAGCCCCAGCATTTT. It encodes CASSQDSGNQPQHF.

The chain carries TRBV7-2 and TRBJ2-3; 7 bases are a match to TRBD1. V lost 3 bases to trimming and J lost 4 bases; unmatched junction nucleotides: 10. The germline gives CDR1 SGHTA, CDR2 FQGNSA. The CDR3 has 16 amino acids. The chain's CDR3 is CASSFHADRKSDTQYF. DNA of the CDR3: TGTGCCAGCAGCTTCCATGCGGACAGGAAGTCAGATACGCAGTATTTT.

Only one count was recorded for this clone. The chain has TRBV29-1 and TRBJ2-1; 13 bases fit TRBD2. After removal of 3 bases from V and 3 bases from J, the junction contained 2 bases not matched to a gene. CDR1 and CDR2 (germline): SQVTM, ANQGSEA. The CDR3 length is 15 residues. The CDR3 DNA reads TGCAGCGTTGAGGGACTAGCGGGATACTACAATGAGCAGTTCTTC. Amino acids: CSVEGLAGYYNEQFF.

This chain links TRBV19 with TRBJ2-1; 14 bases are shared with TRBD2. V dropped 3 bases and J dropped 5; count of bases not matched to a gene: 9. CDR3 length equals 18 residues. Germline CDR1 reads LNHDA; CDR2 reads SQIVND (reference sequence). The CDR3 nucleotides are TGTGCCAGTAGTATGGGACTAGCGGGAGTTAGGTTTGACAATGAGCAGTTCTTC. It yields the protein CASSMGLAGVRFDNEQFF.

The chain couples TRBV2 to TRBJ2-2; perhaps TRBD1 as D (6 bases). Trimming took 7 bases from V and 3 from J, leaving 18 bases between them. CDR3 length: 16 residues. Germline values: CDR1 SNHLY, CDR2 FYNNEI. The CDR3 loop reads CASTEGHHTYTGELFF. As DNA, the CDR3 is TGTGCCAGCACCGAGGGACACCATACTTACACCGGGGAGCTGTTTTTT.

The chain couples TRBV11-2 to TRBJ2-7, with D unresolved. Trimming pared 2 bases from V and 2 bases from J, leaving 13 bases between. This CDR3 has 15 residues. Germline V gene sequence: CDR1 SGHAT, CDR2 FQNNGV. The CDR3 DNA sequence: TGTGCCAGCAGCTTATGGGCCAGCCCCACCTACGAGCAGTACTTC. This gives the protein CASSLWASPTYEQYF.

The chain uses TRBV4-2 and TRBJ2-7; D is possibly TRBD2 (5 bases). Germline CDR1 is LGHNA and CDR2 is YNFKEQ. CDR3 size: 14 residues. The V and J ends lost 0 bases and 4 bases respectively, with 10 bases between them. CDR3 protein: CASSQEGSRYEQYF. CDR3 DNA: TGTGCCAGCAGCCAAGAAGGGAGTCGGTACGAGCAGTACTTC.

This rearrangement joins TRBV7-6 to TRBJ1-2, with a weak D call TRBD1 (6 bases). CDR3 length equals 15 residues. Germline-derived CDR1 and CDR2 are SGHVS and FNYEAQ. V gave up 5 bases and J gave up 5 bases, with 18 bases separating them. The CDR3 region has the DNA TGTGCCAGCAGCCCCCATATCGGGGGCGCTTATGGCTACACCTTC. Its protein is CASSPHIGGAYGYTF. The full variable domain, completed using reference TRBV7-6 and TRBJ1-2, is GAGVSQSPRYKVTKRGQDVALRCDPISGHVSLYWYRQALGQGPEFLTYFNYEAQQDKSGLPNDRFSAERPEGSISTLTIQRTEQRDSAMYRCASSPHIGGAYGYTFGSGTRLTVV.

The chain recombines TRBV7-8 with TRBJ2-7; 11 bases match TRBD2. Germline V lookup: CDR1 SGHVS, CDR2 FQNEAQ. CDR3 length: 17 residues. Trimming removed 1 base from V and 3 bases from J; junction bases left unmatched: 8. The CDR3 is CASSLGLAGGFSYEQYF. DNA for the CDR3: TGTGCCAGCAGCTTAGGTCTAGCGGGAGGTTTCAGCTACGAGCAGTACTTC. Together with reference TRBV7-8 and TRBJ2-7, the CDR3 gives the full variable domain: GAGVSQSPRYKVAKRGQDVALRCDPISGHVSLFWYQQALGQGPEFLTYFQNEAQLDKSGLPSDRFFAERPEGSVSTLKIQRTQQEDSAVYLCASSLGLAGGFSYEQYFGPGTRLTVT.

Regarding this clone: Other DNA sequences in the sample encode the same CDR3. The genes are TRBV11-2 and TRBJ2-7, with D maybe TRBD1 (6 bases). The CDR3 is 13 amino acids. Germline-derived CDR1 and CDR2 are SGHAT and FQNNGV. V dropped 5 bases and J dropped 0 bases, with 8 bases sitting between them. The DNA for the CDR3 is TGTGCCAGCAGCGGGGGCAGCTCCTACGAGCAGTACTTC. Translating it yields CASSGGSSYEQYF.

The CDR3 sequence: CASSAAGQSYNEQFF. For the CDR3, the DNA is TGTGCCAGCAGTGCGGCGGGACAGTCGTACAATGAGCAGTTCTTC. The chain links TRBV7-9 to TRBJ2-1; D perhaps matches TRBD1 (7 bases). The germline V gene encodes CDR1 SEHNR and CDR2 FQNEAQ (reference sequence). Trimming took off 6 bases at V and 4 bases at J, with 16 bases between the two ends. CDR3 size: 15 residues.

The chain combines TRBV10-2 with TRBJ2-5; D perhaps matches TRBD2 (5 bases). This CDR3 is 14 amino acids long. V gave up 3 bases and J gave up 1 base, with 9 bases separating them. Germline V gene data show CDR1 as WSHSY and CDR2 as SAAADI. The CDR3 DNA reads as TGCGCCAGCAGTGAACGGGAAGTCCAAGAGACCCAGTACTTC. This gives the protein CASSEREVQETQYF.

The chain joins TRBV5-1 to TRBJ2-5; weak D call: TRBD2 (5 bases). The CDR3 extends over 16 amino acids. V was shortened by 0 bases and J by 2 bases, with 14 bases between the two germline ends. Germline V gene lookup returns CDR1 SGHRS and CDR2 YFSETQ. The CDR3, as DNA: TGCGCCAGCAGCTTGGCCGCCGCAGCGGTGCAAGAGACCCAGTACTTC. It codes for CASSLAAAAVQETQYF.

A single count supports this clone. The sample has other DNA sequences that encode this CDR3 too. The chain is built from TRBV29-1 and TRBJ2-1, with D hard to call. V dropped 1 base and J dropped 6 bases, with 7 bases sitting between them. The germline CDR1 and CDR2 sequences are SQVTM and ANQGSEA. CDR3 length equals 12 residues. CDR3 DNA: TGCAGCGTTGAAGGCAGGTTCAATGAGCAGTTCTTC. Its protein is CSVEGRFNEQFF.

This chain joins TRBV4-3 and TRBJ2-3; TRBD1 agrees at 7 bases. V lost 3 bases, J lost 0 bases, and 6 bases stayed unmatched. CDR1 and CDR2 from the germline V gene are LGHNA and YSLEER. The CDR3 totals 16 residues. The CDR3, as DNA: TGCGCCAGCAGCCAGGAACCGGGACAGAGCACAGATACGCAGTATTTT. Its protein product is CASSQEPGQSTDTQYF.

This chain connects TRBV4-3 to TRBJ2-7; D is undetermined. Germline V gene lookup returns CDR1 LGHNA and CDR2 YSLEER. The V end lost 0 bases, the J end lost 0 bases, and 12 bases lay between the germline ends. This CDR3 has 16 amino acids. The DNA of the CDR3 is TGCGCCAGCAGCCAAGATGGCTCAACTACCTCCTACGAGCAGTACTTC. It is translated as CASSQDGSTTSYEQYF.

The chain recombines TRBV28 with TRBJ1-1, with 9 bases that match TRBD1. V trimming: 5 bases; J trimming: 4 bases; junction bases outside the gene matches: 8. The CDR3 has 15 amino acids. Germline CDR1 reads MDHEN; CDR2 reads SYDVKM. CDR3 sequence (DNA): TGTGCCAGCAGTCTAAGGGACAGGGAGAGCACTGAAGCTTTCTTT. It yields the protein CASSLRDRESTEAFF.

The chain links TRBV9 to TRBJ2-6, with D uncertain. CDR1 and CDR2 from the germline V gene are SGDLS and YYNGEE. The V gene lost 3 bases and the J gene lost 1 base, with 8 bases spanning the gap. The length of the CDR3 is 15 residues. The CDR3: CASSGLGSGANVLTF. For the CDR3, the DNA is TGTGCCAGCAGCGGCCTTGGTTCTGGGGCCAACGTCCTGACTTTC. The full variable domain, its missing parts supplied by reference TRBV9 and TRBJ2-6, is DSGVTQTPKHLITATGQRVTLRCSPRSGDLSVYWYQQSLDQGLQFLIQYYNGEERAKGNILERFSAQQFPDLHSELNLSSLELGDSALYFCASSGLGSGANVLTFGAGSRLTVL.

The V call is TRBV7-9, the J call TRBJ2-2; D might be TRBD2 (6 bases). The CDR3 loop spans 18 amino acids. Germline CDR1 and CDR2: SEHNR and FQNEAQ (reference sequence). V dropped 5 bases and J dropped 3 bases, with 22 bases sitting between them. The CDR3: CASSLPFREKVDTGELFF. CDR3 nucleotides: TGTGCCAGCAGCCTCCCATTTCGGGAGAAGGTGGACACCGGGGAGCTGTTTTTT.

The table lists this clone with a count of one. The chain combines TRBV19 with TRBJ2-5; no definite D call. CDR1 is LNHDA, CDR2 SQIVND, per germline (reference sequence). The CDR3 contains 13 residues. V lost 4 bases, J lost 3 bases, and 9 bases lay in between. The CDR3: CASSKHNEETQYF. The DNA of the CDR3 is TGTGCCAGTAGTAAGCACAACGAAGAGACCCAGTACTTC.

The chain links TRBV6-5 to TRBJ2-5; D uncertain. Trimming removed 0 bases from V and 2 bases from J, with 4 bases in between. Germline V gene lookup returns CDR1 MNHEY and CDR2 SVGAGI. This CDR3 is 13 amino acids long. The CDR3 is CASSYSSQETQYF. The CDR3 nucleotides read TGTGCCAGCAGTTACTCGAGTCAAGAGACCCAGTACTTC.

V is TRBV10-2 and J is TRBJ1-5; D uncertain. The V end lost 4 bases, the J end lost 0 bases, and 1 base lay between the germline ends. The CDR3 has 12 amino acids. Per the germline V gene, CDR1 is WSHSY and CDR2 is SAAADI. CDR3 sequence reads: CASSVSNQPQHF. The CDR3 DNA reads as TGCGCCAGCAGTGTTAGCAATCAGCCCCAGCATTTT.

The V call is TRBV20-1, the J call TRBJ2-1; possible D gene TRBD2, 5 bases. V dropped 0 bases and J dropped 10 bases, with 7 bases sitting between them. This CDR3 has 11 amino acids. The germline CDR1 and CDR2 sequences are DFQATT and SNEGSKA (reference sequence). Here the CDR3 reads CSAREWEEQFF. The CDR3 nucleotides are TGCAGTGCTAGAGAATGGGAGGAGCAGTTCTTC.

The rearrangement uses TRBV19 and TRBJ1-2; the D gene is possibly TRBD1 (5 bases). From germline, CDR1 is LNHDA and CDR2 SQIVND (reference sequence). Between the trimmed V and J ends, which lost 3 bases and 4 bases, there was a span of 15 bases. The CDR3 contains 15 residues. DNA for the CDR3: TGTGCCAGTAGTATTGGGCAGGGAGCTCTCTATGGCTACACCTTC. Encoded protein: CASSIGQGALYGYTF.

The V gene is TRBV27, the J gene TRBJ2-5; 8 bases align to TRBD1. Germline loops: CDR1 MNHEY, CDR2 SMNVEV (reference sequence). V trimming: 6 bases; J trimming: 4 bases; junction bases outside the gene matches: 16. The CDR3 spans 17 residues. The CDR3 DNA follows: TGTGCCAGCAGCCCGACAGGGGCGCCCCGGGGGTCAGAGACCCAGTACTTC. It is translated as CASSPTGAPRGSETQYF.

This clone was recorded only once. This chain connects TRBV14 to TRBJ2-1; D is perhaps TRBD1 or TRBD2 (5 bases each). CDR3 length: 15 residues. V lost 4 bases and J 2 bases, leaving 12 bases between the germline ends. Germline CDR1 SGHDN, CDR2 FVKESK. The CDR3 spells CASSPQLGAYNEQFF. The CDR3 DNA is TGTGCCAGCAGCCCGCAATTGGGGGCCTACAATGAGCAGTTCTTC.

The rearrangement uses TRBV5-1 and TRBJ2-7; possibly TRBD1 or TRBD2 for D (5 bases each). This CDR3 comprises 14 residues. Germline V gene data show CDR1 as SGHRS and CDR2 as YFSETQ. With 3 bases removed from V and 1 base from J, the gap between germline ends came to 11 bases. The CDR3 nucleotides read TGCGCCAGCAGCTGGGGCGGGTATTCCTACGAGCAGTACTTC. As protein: CASSWGGYSYEQYF.

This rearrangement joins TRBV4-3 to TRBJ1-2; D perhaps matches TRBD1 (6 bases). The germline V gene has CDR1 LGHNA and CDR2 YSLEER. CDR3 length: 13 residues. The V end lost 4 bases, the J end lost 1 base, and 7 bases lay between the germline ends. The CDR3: CASSLDSNYGYTF. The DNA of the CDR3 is TGCGCCAGCAGCCTGGACAGTAACTATGGCTACACCTTC.

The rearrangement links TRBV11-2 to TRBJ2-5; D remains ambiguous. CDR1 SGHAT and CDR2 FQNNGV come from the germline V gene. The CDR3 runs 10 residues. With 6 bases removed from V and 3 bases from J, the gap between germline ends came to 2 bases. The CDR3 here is CASSKETQYF. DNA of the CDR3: TGTGCCAGCAGTAAAGAGACCCAGTACTTC.